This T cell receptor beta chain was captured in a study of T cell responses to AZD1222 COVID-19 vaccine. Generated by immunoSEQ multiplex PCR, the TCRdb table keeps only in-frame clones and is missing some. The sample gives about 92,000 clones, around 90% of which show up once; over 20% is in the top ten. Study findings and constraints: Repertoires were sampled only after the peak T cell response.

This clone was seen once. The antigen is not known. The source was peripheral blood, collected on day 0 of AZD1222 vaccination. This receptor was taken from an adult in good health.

In nucleotides, the CDR3 is TGCGCCAGCAGCCCCCAACCGGGACAGGCCCTTAAAAATGTGTTTTTT. Translation gives CASSPQPGQALKNVFF. This rearrangement joins TRBV5-1 to TRBJ1-4, with TRBD1 identical over 8 bases. The V and J ends lost 4 bases and 15 bases, in that order; junction bases with no gene match: 20. CDR3 length equals 16 residues. Per the germline V gene, CDR1 is SGHRS and CDR2 is YFSETQ.